This T cell receptor (beta chain) was sequenced during a study of control samples from healthy donors and cancer patients. As regards this clone: At one boundary the junction diverges from the germline segment, which might be a read error. This CDR3 is also generated by other DNA sequences in the sample.

Here immunoSEQ multiplex PCR was the method, and the copy in TCRdb shows in-frame clones only, minus some. The sample gives roughly 120,000 clones, over 75% of which show up once; 1.1% is in the top ten. The CDR3 has 15 amino acids. Germline assignment: CDR1 MDHEN and CDR2 SYDVKM. The TCR originated in a woman aged 50 to 65 with colorectal cancer. This chain connects TRBV28 to TRBJ1-3; 7 bases agree with TRBD1. The sample taken for sequencing was PBMCs. CDR3 sequence (DNA): TGCGCCAGCAGGTCCGACAGGGTCCCTGGAAACACCATATATTTT. It yields the protein CASRSDRVPGNTIYF.